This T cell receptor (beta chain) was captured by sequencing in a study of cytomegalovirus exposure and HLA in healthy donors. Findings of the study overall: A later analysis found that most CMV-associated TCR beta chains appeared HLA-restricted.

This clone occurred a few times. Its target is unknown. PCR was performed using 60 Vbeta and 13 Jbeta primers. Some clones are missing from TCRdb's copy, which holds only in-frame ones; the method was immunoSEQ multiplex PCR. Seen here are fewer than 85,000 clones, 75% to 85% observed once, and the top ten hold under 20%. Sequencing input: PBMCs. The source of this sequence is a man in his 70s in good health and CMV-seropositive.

The CDR3 nucleotides are TGTGCCAGCAGGACAGGGGTGCTCGGAAACACCATATATTTT. This encodes CASRTGVLGNTIYF. The chain uses TRBV6-1 and TRBJ1-3; TRBD1 matches at 8 bases. V gave up 6 bases and J gave up 4 bases; unmatched junction bases: 5. The CDR3 covers 14 residues. Germline V gene lookup returns CDR1 MNHNS and CDR2 SASEGT.